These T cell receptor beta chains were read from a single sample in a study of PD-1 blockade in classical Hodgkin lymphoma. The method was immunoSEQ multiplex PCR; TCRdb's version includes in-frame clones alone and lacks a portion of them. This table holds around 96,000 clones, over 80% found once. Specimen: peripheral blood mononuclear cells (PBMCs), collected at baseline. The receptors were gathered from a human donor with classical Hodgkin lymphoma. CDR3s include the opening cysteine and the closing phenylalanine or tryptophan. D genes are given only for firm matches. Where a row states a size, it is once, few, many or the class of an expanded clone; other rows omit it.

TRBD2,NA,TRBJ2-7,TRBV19,TGTGCCAGTAGTGGGGGGGCCTACGAGCAGTACTTC,CASSGGAYEQYF
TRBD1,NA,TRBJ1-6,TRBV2,TGTGCCAGCAGTGAAGAGGCGGACAGGGCGGGATCACCCCTCCACTTT,CASSEEADRAGSPLHF
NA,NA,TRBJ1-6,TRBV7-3,TGTGCCAGCAGCTCCGACACCTATTCACCCCTCCACTTT,CASSSDTYSPLHF
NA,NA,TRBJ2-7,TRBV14,TGTGCCAGCAGCCTCAGGCGGGGAGCCGGTGGAGACGAGCAGTACTTC,CASSLRRGAGGDEQYF
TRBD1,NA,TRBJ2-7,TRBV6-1,TGTGCCAGCAGGGGCGCAGGGGGCCTCTACGAGCAGTACTTC,CASRGAGGLYEQYF
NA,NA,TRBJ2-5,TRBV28,TGTGCCAGCAGTTCCCCCTCAGTAGAGACCCAGTACTTC,CASSSPSVETQYF
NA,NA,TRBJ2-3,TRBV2,TGTGCCAGCGGGGGCGACGTAACTAGCACAGATACGCAGTATTTT,CASGGDVTSTDTQYF
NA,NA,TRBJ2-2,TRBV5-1,TGCGCCAGCAGCTTGTTCACGGGTAGCACCGGGGAGCTGTTTTTT,CASSLFTGSTGELFF
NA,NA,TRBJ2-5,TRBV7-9,TGTGCCAGCAGCTTCTCGATGGAGACCCAGTACTTC,CASSFSMETQYF
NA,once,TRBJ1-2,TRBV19,TGTGCCAGTAAGGGCCCTAACTCTGGCTACACCTTC,CASKGPNSGYTF
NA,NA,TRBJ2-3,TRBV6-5,TGTGCCAGCAGTTATATAGGGGCAGATACGCAGTATTTT,CASSYIGADTQYF
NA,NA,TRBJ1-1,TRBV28,TGTGCCAGCAGCTTACCGCGGGGGAGGGCTTTCTTT,CASSLPRGRAFF
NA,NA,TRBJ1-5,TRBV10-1,TGCGCCAGCCAAGCAGGAGACGCGGATCAGCCCCAGCATTTT,CASQAGDADQPQHF
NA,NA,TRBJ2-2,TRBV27,TGTGCCAGCAGGGCCGGGGGAGCAGGACCTAGAGCTTCATACCCCACCGGGGAGCTGTTTTTT,CASRAGGAGPRASYPTGELFF
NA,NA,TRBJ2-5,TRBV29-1,TGCAGCGTTGCGGGTTTGGGGGAGACCCAGTACTTC,CSVAGLGETQYF
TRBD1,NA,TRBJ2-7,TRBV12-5,TGTGCTAGTGGTTTTGCCCCCCTCGGGACAGCCTACGAGCAGTACTTC,CASGFAPLGTAYEQYF
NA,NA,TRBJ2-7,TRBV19,TGTGCCAGTAGTAGGGACGTCTCCTACGAGCAGTACTTC,CASSRDVSYEQYF
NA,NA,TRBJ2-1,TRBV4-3,TGCGCCAGCAGCCAAGATATGGACGGGAGAGGCAATGAGCAGTTCTTC,CASSQDMDGRGNEQFF
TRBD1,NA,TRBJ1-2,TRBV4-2,TGTGCCAGCAGCCAAGTTGGACAGGGCGCTATTGGCTACACCTTC,CASSQVGQGAIGYTF
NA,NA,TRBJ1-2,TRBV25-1,TGTGCCAGCCGATCAGACAGTTGGACTGGCTACACCTTC,CASRSDSWTGYTF
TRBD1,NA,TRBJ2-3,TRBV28,TGTGCCACCTGGGACAGGGGCACAGATACGCAGTATTTT,CATWDRGTDTQYF
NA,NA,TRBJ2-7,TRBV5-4,TGTGCCAGCAGCTTAAACTACGAGCAGTACTTC,CASSLNYEQYF
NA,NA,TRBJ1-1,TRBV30,TGTGCCTGGAGTCGTGGGGCAGGGAGTATGAACACTGAAGCTTTCTTT,CAWSRGAGSMNTEAFF
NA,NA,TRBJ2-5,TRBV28,TGTGCCAGCAGTTTATCAGAGACCCAGTACTTC,CASSLSETQYF
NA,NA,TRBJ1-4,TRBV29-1,TGCAGCGTTGGGGTTCCGGTTGCAACTAATGAAAAACTGTTTTTT,CSVGVPVATNEKLFF
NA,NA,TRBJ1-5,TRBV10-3,TGTGCCATCAGTGAGTCCGGGGGCAATCAGCCCCAGCATTTT,CAISESGGNQPQHF
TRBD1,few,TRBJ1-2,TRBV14,TGTGCCAGCAGCCAAGAAGGGACAGCTTATGGCTACACCTTC,CASSQEGTAYGYTF
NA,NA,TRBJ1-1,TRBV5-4,TGTGCCAGCAGCTTGATAGGGGTTGTCACTGAAGCTTTCTTT,CASSLIGVVTEAFF
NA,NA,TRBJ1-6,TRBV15,TGTGCCACCAGCGAGGGGTATAACCCCCTCCACTTT,CATSEGYNPLHF
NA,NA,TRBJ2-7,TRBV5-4,TGTGCCAGCAGCCCGGGACGACGCTCCTACGAGCAGTACTTC,CASSPGRRSYEQYF
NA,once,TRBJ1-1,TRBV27,TGTGCCAGCAGTTTATCGGACGTTAACACTGAAGCTTTCTTT,CASSLSDVNTEAFF
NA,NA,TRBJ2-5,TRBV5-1,TGCGCCAGCAGCTCACAGGCTATCCCCAAGACCCAGTACTTC,CASSSQAIPKTQYF
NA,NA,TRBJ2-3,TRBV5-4,TGTGCCAGCAGCCCCCCGGGGGGCACAGATACGCAGTATTTT,CASSPPGGTDTQYF
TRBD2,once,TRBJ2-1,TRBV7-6,TGTGCCAGCAGCTTAGCGCGAGGGACTAGCGGGAGTGGTACCTACAATGAGCAGTTCTTC,CASSLARGTSGSGTYNEQFF
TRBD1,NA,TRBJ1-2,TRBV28,TGTGCCAGCAGTCCATCGCCGGGACAGGGCGCCTATGGCTACACCTTC,CASSPSPGQGAYGYTF
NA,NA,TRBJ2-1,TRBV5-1,TGCGCCAGCAGCTTGGCAGGGAAGTCTCTAAATGAGCAGTTCTTC,CASSLAGKSLNEQFF
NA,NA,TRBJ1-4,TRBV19,TGTGCCAGTAGTATGAAGGGCATGACAACTAATGAAAAACTGTTTTTT,CASSMKGMTTNEKLFF
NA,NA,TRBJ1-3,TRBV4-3,TGCGCCAGCAGCCAAGGAGGCCCCTGGGACACCATATATTTT,CASSQGGPWDTIYF
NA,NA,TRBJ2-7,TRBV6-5,TGTGCCAGCAGTTTTACTAGCAGATCCTACGAGCAGTACTTC,CASSFTSRSYEQYF
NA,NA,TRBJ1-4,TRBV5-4,TGTGCCAGCAGTTTTGCAGCGGGTCAGGGAAGCGAAAAACTGTTTTTT,CASSFAAGQGSEKLFF
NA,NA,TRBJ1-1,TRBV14,TGTGCCAGCAGCCAACTGGGGGCGACCACTGAAGCTTTCTTT,CASSQLGATTEAFF
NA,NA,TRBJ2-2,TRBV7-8,TGTGCCAGCAGCTTAGTTACCGCCACCGGGGAGCTGTTTTTT,CASSLVTATGELFF
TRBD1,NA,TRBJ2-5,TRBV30,TGTGCCTGGGACAGGGGGCGAGAGACCCAGTACTTC,CAWDRGRETQYF
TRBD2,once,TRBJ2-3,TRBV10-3,TGTGCCATCACACCAGCGGGAGACACAGATACGCAGTATTTT,CAITPAGDTDTQYF
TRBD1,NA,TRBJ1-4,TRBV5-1,TGCGCCAGCACCTCCGGGACAGGGTATGAAAAACTGTTTTTT,CASTSGTGYEKLFF
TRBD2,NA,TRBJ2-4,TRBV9,TGTGCCAGCAGCGTAGGCGCGGGAGGGCCCTTATTAGCCAAAAACATTCAGTACTTC,CASSVGAGGPLLAKNIQYF
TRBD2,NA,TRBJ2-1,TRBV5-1,TGCGCCAGCAGCGCAGGACTAGCGGGGAATGAGCAGTTCTTC,CASSAGLAGNEQFF
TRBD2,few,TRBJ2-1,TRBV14,TGTGCCAGCAGCCGGACTAGCGGGGCTAATGAGCAGTTCTTC,CASSRTSGANEQFF
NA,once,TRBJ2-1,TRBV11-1,TGTGCCAGCAGCTTAGTTTTGACGGCCGGGGGTGAGCAGTTCTTC,CASSLVLTAGGEQFF